The clone carrying this T cell receptor beta chain was seen only once. A much larger clone is a single base away; this may be a read error. MiXCR, applied by TCRdb to the PCR reads, yields one record per CDR3 protein. The table lists over 300,000 distinct CDR3 sequences, under 25% of them singletons. The data belong to a study of molecular identifiers for immune sequencing clone quantification. Germline V lookup: CDR1 MGHRA, CDR2 YSYEKL. This CDR3 contains 13 residues. The sequence derives from a human donor in good health. Some libraries in this study had Jurkat cell RNA spiked in. The chain joins TRBV4-1 to TRBJ2-7; TRBD1 matches 8 bases. The source material was naive CD8+ T cells from blood, with Jurkat cell RNA spiked in. Subset given: FACS-sorted CD8+CD4-CCR7+CD45RA+ naive T cells. CDR3 in amino acids: CASSPRTGNERYF. The CDR3 nucleotides are TGCGCCAGCAGCCCCCGGACAGGGAACGAGCGGTACTTC.